These T cell receptor beta chains were read from a single sample in a study of graft-versus-host responses after intestinal transplantation. Their recognized antigens are unknown. The assay was immunoSEQ multiplex PCR, and TCRdb's table has in-frame clones only and misses some. The repertoire holds 80,000 to 90,000 clones, with around nine tenths as singletons. The starting material was unstimulated CD4+ T cells sorted from spleen or lymph node cells, obtained before intestinal transplant. The origin of the receptors is a human donor who received an intestinal transplant. The CDR3 runs from the conserved cysteine through the conserved F or W. D genes are given only for firm matches. Not all rows give a size; the values are once, few, many and, for expanded clones, a class.

CDR3,DNA,V,J,D,size
CASSEGGAKNIQYF,TGCGCCAGCAGTGAGGGGGGGGCCAAAAACATTCAGTACTTC,TRBV10-2,TRBJ2-4,-,-
CASSFGHIALDYNEQFF,TGTGCCAGCAGTTTCGGACATATAGCTTTGGATTACAATGAGCAGTTCTTC,TRBV28,TRBJ2-1,-,few
CASSETSDSYEQYF,TGTGCCAGCAGCGAGACTAGCGACTCCTACGAGCAGTACTTC,TRBV5-4,TRBJ2-7,TRBD2,-
CASSFSGMDTDTQYF,TGCGCCAGCAGCTTTAGCGGGATGGACACAGATACGCAGTATTTT,TRBV5-1,TRBJ2-3,TRBD2,-
CASGLDRNNQPQHF,TGTGCTAGTGGCCTGGACAGGAACAATCAGCCCCAGCATTTT,TRBV12-5,TRBJ1-5,TRBD1,-
CASSLSLTPVDEQFF,TGTGCCAGCAGCTTATCCTTGACCCCCGTCGATGAGCAGTTCTTC,TRBV11-2,TRBJ2-1,-,-
CASSLRGTTYNEQFF,TGTGCCAGCAGCTTAAGGGGCACCACCTACAATGAGCAGTTCTTC,TRBV7-2,TRBJ2-1,-,-
CARIRRSQGALTGELFF,TGTGCCAGAATCAGGAGGTCGCAGGGGGCGCTCACCGGGGAGCTGTTTTTT,TRBV27,TRBJ2-2,TRBD1,-
CASSPGTGGPRQYF,TGTGCCAGCTCACCCGGGACAGGGGGTCCGAGGCAGTACTTC,TRBV18,TRBJ2-7,TRBD1,-
CAWSGQGAQPQHF,TGTGCCTGGAGCGGACAGGGGGCTCAGCCCCAGCATTTT,TRBV30,TRBJ1-5,TRBD1,-
CSAERETQYF,TGCAGTGCTGAGAGGGAGACCCAGTACTTC,TRBV20-1,TRBJ2-5,-,-
CASSPLGGGSYNEQFF,TGTGCCAGCAGCCCGCTGGGCGGGGGCTCCTACAATGAGCAGTTCTTC,TRBV14,TRBJ2-1,TRBD2,-
CASSESRTGRSQETQYF,TGCGCCAGCAGTGAGTCAAGGACAGGGAGAAGCCAAGAGACCCAGTACTTC,TRBV10-2,TRBJ2-5,TRBD1,-
CSVKIKAGNTEAFF,TGCAGCGTTAAAATCAAGGCAGGGAACACTGAAGCTTTCTTT,TRBV29-1,TRBJ1-1,-,-
CASSIDLTDNEQFF,TGTGCCAGTAGTATAGACCTGACCGACAATGAGCAGTTCTTC,TRBV19,TRBJ2-1,-,few
CASSSPRGGTDTQYF,TGTGCCAGCAGCTCCCCCCGAGGGGGAACAGATACGCAGTATTTT,TRBV7-3,TRBJ2-3,-,-
CASSRTGFNYGYTF,TGTGCCAGCAGCCGGACAGGGTTTAACTATGGCTACACCTTC,TRBV6-5,TRBJ1-2,TRBD1,-
CASSRAVDNQPQHF,TGTGCCAGCAGTAGGGCAGTAGACAATCAGCCCCAGCATTTT,TRBV6-1,TRBJ1-5,-,few
CAISEEGGSPLHF,TGTGCCATCAGTGAGGAAGGGGGATCACCCCTCCACTTT,TRBV10-3,TRBJ1-6,-,-
CASSQGLASEQFF,TGTGCCAGCAGCCAGGGACTAGCCTCTGAGCAGTTCTTC,TRBV9,TRBJ2-1,TRBD2,-
CASHGREGTSVRDTQYF,TGCGCCAGTCATGGGCGGGAGGGGACTAGCGTGCGGGATACGCAGTATTTT,TRBV5-1,TRBJ2-3,TRBD2,-
CASLDGQVRRTYEQYF,TGCGCCAGCTTGGACGGTCAAGTGAGGCGGACCTACGAGCAGTACTTC,TRBV10-2,TRBJ2-7,-,-
CASSLYPGGDTQYF,TGTGCCAGCAGTTTATACCCGGGGGGAGATACGCAGTATTTT,TRBV27,TRBJ2-3,TRBD2,-
CASSLSVDTQYF,TGTGCCAGCAGCTTATCGGTTGATACGCAGTATTTT,TRBV7-6,TRBJ2-3,-,once
CASRTPDRGNSYEQYF,TGTGCCAGTAGAACACCGGACAGGGGGAATTCCTACGAGCAGTACTTC,TRBV19,TRBJ2-7,TRBD1,-
CASSLTLAGGLYNEQFF,TGTGCCAGCAGTTTAACTCTAGCGGGAGGACTCTACAATGAGCAGTTCTTC,TRBV28,TRBJ2-1,TRBD2,-
CASSRARLSGEQFF,TGTGCCAGCAGCCGGGCCCGGCTATCCGGTGAGCAGTTCTTC,TRBV7-2,TRBJ2-1,-,-